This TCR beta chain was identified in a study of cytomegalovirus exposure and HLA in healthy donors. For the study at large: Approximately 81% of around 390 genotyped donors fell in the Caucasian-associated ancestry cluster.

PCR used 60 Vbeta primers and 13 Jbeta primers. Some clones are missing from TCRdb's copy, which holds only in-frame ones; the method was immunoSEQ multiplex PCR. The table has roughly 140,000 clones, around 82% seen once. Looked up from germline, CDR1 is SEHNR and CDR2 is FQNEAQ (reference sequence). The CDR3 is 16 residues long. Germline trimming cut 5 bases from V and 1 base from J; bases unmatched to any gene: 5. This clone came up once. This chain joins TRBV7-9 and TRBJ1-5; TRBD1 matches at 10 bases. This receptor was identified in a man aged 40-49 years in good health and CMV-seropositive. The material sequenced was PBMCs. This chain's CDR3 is CASSRGQGISNQPQHF. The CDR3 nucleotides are TGTGCCAGCAGCAGGGGACAGGGGATAAGCAATCAGCCCCAGCATTTT. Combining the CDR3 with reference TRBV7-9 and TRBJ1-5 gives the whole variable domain DTGVSQNPRHKITKRGQNVTFRCDPISEHNRLYWYRQTLGQGPEFLTYFQNEAQLEKSRLLSDRFSAERPKGSFSTLEIQRTEQGDSAMYLCASSRGQGISNQPQHFGDGTRLSIL.